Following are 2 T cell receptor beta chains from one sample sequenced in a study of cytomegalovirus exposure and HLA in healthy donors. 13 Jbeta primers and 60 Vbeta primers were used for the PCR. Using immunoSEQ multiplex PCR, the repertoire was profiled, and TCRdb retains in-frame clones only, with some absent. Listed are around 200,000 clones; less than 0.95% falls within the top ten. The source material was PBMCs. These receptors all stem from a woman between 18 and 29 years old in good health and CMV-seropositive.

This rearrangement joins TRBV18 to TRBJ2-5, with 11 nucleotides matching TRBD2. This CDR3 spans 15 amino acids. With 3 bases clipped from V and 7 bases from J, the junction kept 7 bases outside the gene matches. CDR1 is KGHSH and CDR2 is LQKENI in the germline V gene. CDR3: CASSPTSGAQGTQYF. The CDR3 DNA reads TGTGCCAGCTCACCGACTAGCGGGGCCCAGGGGACCCAGTACTTC.

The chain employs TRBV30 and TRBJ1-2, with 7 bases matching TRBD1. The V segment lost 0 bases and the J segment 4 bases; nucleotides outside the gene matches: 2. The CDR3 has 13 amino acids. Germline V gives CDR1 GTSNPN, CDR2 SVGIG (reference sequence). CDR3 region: CAWSVYRGYGYTF. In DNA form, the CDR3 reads TGTGCCTGGAGTGTATACAGGGGCTATGGCTACACCTTC.